This T cell receptor (beta chain) was captured in a study of CD8 T cells in ankylosing spondylitis. Study-level points and caveats: Seemingly distinctive of ankylosing spondylitis blood was a TCR beta motif formed by eight highly homologous variants.

Worth noting for this clonotype: Its cognate antigen is unknown.

Libraries of TCR beta came from quantitative 5'-RACE with molecular barcodes. TCRdb reprocessed the 5' RACE reads with MiXCR, giving one entry per CDR3 protein. The table records some 700,000 distinct CDR3 sequences, 15% to 20% of them present only once. This CDR3 is built from 14 residues. Deletions cut 4 bases from V and 2 bases from J, with 8 bases between. Germline CDR1 LGHNA, CDR2 YNFKEQ. Specimen: blood, either unsorted or a sorted T cell fraction (not recorded which). The clonotype was recovered from a male donor with ankylosing spondylitis. This chain joins TRBV4-2 and TRBJ2-2, with unresolved D. The CDR3 reads CASSPPLNTGELFF. DNA for the CDR3: TGTGCCAGCAGCCCCCCCCTAAACACCGGGGAGCTGTTTTTT.